Listed below are T cell receptor beta chains from one sample, sequenced in a study of shared clonotypes between healthy human individuals. Using immunoSEQ multiplex PCR, the repertoire was profiled, and TCRdb retains in-frame clones only, with some absent. Of 2.3 million or so clones in the sample, more than 85% were seen once. Sequencing was done on a sample of naive CD4+ T cells from PBMCs. The receptor source for this set is a man aged 18-30 years in good health. Some clones in this sample may be carry-over from other donors' samples. The CDR3 runs from the conserved cysteine through the conserved F or W. D genes are given only for firm matches. Rows give clone size only sometimes, using once, few, many, or a class for an expanded clone.

size | J | V | D | CDR3 | DNA
NA | TRBJ2-7 | TRBV15 | NA | CATSRDEGYEQYF | TGTGCCACCAGCAGAGACGAAGGCTACGAGCAGTACTTC
NA | TRBJ2-3 | TRBV28 | NA | CASSWGGLGRTDTQYF | TGTGCCAGCAGTTGGGGTGGATTGGGGCGCACAGATACGCAGTATTTT
NA | TRBJ1-1 | TRBV6-5 | TRBD1 | CASSQGTGTEAFF | TGTGCCAGCAGCCAAGGGACAGGTACTGAAGCTTTCTTT
few | TRBJ1-5 | TRBV2 | NA | CASSPGVNQPQHF | TGTGCCAGCAGCCCGGGGGTCAATCAGCCCCAGCATTTT
once | TRBJ1-1 | TRBV6-5 | TRBD1 | CASSPMTGGKTEAFF | TGTGCCAGCAGCCCCATGACAGGGGGCAAGACTGAAGCTTTCTTT
once | TRBJ2-3 | TRBV5-6 | TRBD1 | CASSLTRGPDTQYF | TGTGCCAGCAGCTTGACGAGGGGGCCTGATACGCAGTATTTT
NA | TRBJ2-7 | TRBV11-2 | NA | CASSQAREQYF | TGTGCCAGCAGCCAAGCTCGCGAGCAGTACTTC
NA | TRBJ2-1 | TRBV6-5 | NA | CASRGGSSYNEQFF | TGTGCCAGCAGAGGGGGGAGCTCCTACAATGAGCAGTTCTTC
NA | TRBJ1-3 | TRBV11-2 | NA | CASSLIFAGYSGNTIYF | TGTGCCAGCAGCTTAATCTTTGCGGGATACTCTGGAAACACCATATATTTT
few | TRBJ2-2 | TRBV5-1 | TRBD1 | CASSLAGTGNTGELFF | TGCGCCAGCAGCTTGGCCGGGACAGGGAACACCGGGGAGCTGTTTTTT
NA | TRBJ1-1 | TRBV7-6 | NA | CASSTDGNTEAFF | TGTGCCAGCAGCACGGACGGGAACACTGAAGCTTTCTTT
NA | TRBJ2-6 | TRBV2 | TRBD1 | CASSGTGAGANVLTF | TGTGCCAGCAGTGGGACAGGGGCTGGGGCCAACGTCCTGACTTTC
NA | TRBJ1-2 | TRBV28 | TRBD1 | CASSPDTGGNYGYTF | TGTGCCAGCAGTCCCGACACAGGGGGGAACTATGGCTACACCTTC
NA | TRBJ2-5 | TRBV6-1 | NA | CASSGSWTNGNTGETQYF | TGTGCCAGCAGTGGATCGTGGACTAACGGCAACACCGGGGAGACCCAGTACTTC
once | TRBJ2-2 | TRBV28 | TRBD1 | CASTTGTGVNGELFF | TGTGCCAGCACCACCGGGACAGGGGTGAACGGGGAGCTGTTTTTT
NA | TRBJ2-5 | TRBV9 | NA | CASSVSTGGVGQETQYF | TGTGCCAGCAGCGTTTCTACTGGGGGAGTAGGGCAAGAGACCCAGTACTTC
NA | TRBJ1-5 | TRBV10-3 | NA | CAISERWDSNQPQHF | TGTGCCATCAGTGAGCGTTGGGATAGCAATCAGCCCCAGCATTTT
NA | TRBJ1-5 | TRBV11-2 | NA | CASSESRYSNQPQHF | TGTGCCAGCAGCGAAAGCAGGTATAGCAATCAGCCCCAGCATTTT
NA | TRBJ2-5 | TRBV9 | NA | CASSVEGGTTWETQYF | TGTGCCAGCAGCGTAGAGGGGGGGACGACGTGGGAGACCCAGTACTTC
NA | TRBJ2-5 | TRBV5-4 | NA | CASSLAQAREFGETQYF | TGTGCCAGCAGCCTTGCCCAGGCCAGGGAGTTTGGAGAGACCCAGTACTTC
NA | TRBJ2-7 | TRBV4-2 | NA | CASSQDPSNPYEQYF | TGTGCCAGCAGCCAAGATCCCTCAAACCCCTACGAGCAGTACTTC
NA | TRBJ2-7 | TRBV29-1 | NA | CSVVTLSSYEQYF | TGCAGCGTTGTAACGCTTAGCTCCTACGAGCAGTACTTC
NA | TRBJ2-3 | TRBV7-9 | TRBD1 | CASSLQGVSTDTQYF | TGTGCCAGCAGCCTACAGGGGGTCAGCACAGATACGCAGTATTTT
NA | TRBJ1-1 | TRBV7-8 | NA | CASSERTAAGNTEAFF | TGTGCCAGCAGCGAGCGGACGGCTGCGGGGAACACTGAAGCTTTCTTT
NA | TRBJ2-7 | TRBV7-2 | TRBD2 | CASSLVAGGGNYEQYF | TGTGCCAGCAGCTTAGTGGCAGGCGGGGGGAATTACGAGCAGTACTTC
NA | TRBJ2-3 | TRBV9 | TRBD1 | CASRPGGSDRGTQYF | TGTGCCAGCAGGCCAGGGGGCTCCGATCGCGGGACGCAGTATTTT
NA | TRBJ2-7 | TRBV5-1 | TRBD1 | CASSLGQGYSEQYF | TGCGCCAGCAGCTTGGGACAGGGTTACAGCGAGCAGTACTTC
NA | TRBJ2-5 | TRBV2 | NA | CASSLTGFSQETQYF | TGTGCCAGCAGTTTGACAGGCTTTTCCCAAGAGACCCAGTACTTC
few | TRBJ1-2 | TRBV18 | TRBD1 | CASSPRQGDYGYTF | TGTGCCAGCTCACCAAGACAGGGGGACTATGGCTACACCTTC
NA | TRBJ2-5 | TRBV7-7 | NA | CASSRRTDDQETQYF | TGTGCCAGCAGCCGCCGGACAGACGACCAAGAGACCCAGTACTTC
NA | TRBJ2-2 | TRBV7-9 | NA | CASTSRSTGELFF | TGTGCCAGCACCTCAAGGAGCACCGGGGAGCTGTTTTTT
NA | TRBJ1-2 | TRBV5-5 | NA | CASSLVPGKDGYTF | TGTGCCAGCAGCTTGGTGCCAGGTAAAGATGGCTACACCTTC
NA | TRBJ2-4 | TRBV28 | NA | CASSLWGGDIQYF | TGTGCCAGCAGTTTGTGGGGAGGAGACATTCAGTACTTC
NA | TRBJ2-1 | TRBV28 | NA | CASSLSRNEQFF | TGTGCCAGCAGTTTGTCGAGGAATGAGCAGTTCTTC
NA | TRBJ2-1 | TRBV18 | NA | CASSPFGPYNEQFF | TGTGCCAGCTCACCCTTTGGTCCGTACAATGAGCAGTTCTTC
NA | TRBJ2-7 | TRBV7-2 | NA | CASSLVRGSWYEQYF | TGTGCCAGCAGCTTAGTAAGGGGGAGTTGGTACGAGCAGTACTTC
NA | TRBJ2-7 | TRBV11-1 | NA | CASSSRTGTPYEQYF | TGTGCCAGCAGTTCCCGGACCGGGACGCCCTACGAGCAGTACTTC
NA | TRBJ1-1 | TRBV15 | NA | CATSRDWGEELSEAFF | TGTGCCACCAGCAGAGATTGGGGGGAAGAACTCTCTGAAGCTTTCTTT
NA | TRBJ1-2 | TRBV23-1 | NA | CASSPGFGYGYTF | TGCGCCAGCAGTCCCGGGTTCGGCTATGGCTACACCTTC
NA | TRBJ2-1 | TRBV7-2 | NA | CASSFAGNEQFF | TGTGCCAGCAGCTTCGCTGGAAATGAGCAGTTCTTC
NA | TRBJ2-1 | TRBV5-1 | NA | CASSLGPSGQLDEQFF | TGCGCCAGCAGCTTAGGTCCTAGCGGACAGCTCGATGAGCAGTTCTTC
few | TRBJ1-4 | TRBV4-1 | TRBD1 | CASSQPGQGNEKLFF | TGCGCCAGCAGCCAGCCGGGACAGGGGAATGAAAAACTGTTTTTT
NA | TRBJ2-1 | TRBV7-9 | NA | CASNKDWGPNEQFF | TGTGCCAGCAACAAGGACTGGGGGCCCAATGAGCAGTTCTTC
NA | TRBJ1-1 | TRBV18 | NA | CASSPGRVNTEAFF | TGTGCCAGCTCACCAGGGCGGGTGAACACTGAAGCTTTCTTT
NA | TRBJ1-2 | TRBV7-2 | TRBD1 | CASSPGQGMGYGYTF | TGTGCCAGCAGCCCGGGACAGGGAATGGGTTATGGCTACACCTTC
NA | TRBJ2-1 | TRBV7-2 | TRBD2 | CASSLESSGSYNEQFF | TGTGCCAGCAGCTTAGAATCTAGCGGAAGCTACAATGAGCAGTTCTTC
NA | TRBJ2-3 | TRBV30 | NA | CAWSAEWSGQTQYF | TGTGCCTGGAGTGCCGAATGGAGCGGGCAAACGCAGTATTTT
NA | TRBJ2-3 | TRBV6-5 | TRBD1 | CASRIGQGNTDTQYF | TGTGCCAGCAGGATTGGACAGGGAAACACAGATACGCAGTATTTT
NA | TRBJ2-7 | TRBV21-1 | NA | CASTIGGGQASSGSYEQYF | TGTGCCAGCACCATCGGAGGGGGACAAGCCTCTTCGGGTTCCTACGAGCAGTACTTC
NA | TRBJ2-1 | TRBV25-1 | NA | CASSDSMGQGPYNEQFF | TGTGCCAGCAGTGACTCCATGGGACAAGGGCCATACAATGAGCAGTTCTTC
NA | TRBJ2-7 | TRBV12-5 | NA | CASRNKIGPLAYEQYF | TGTGCTAGCAGAAATAAAATCGGGCCATTAGCGTACGAGCAGTACTTC
NA | TRBJ2-7 | TRBV9 | NA | CASSVVGRGGPDYSYEQYF | TGTGCCAGCAGCGTAGTGGGCAGGGGAGGCCCCGATTACTCCTACGAGCAGTACTTC
NA | TRBJ1-5 | TRBV7-9 | NA | CASSLTEANQPQHF | TGTGCCAGCAGCTTGACAGAGGCCAATCAGCCCCAGCATTTT
NA | TRBJ1-2 | TRBV7-9 | TRBD1 | CASSRGTDLYGYTF | TGTGCCAGCAGCCGCGGGACAGACCTCTATGGCTACACCTTC
NA | TRBJ1-4 | TRBV6-5 | NA | CASSYAQGYEKLFF | TGTGCCAGCAGTTACGCACAGGGATATGAAAAACTGTTTTTT
NA | TRBJ1-2 | TRBV5-6 | NA | CASSLVYGYGYTF | TGTGCCAGCAGCTTGGTTTACGGGTATGGCTACACCTTC
NA | TRBJ2-7 | TRBV28 | TRBD2 | CASSFLQGGREQYF | TGTGCCAGCAGTTTTCTCCAGGGAGGGCGCGAGCAGTACTTC